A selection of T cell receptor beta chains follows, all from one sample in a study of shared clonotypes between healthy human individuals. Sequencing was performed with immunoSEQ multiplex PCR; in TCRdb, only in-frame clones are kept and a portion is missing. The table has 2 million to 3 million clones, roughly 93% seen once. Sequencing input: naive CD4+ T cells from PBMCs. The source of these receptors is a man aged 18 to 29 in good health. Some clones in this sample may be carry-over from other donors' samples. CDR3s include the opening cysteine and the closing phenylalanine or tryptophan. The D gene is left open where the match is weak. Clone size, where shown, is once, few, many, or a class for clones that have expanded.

DNA: TGTGCCATCAGTGAGTTTTCAGGGAGGTACGATGAGCAGTTCTTC
CDR3: CAISEFSGRYDEQFF
D: NA
V: TRBV10-3
J: TRBJ2-1
size: NA

DNA: TGTGCCAGCAGCATAACGGGGAATGAGCAGTTCTTC
CDR3: CASSITGNEQFF
D: NA
V: TRBV11-2
J: TRBJ2-1
size: NA

DNA: TGTGCCAGCAGGGGACAGCCGAACACTGAAGCTTTCTTT
CDR3: CASRGQPNTEAFF
D: TRBD1
V: TRBV7-3
J: TRBJ1-1
size: few

DNA: TGTGCCAGCACCCCCACAAGGAAAGATACGCAGTATTTT
CDR3: CASTPTRKDTQYF
D: NA
V: TRBV6-1
J: TRBJ2-3
size: NA

DNA: TGTGCCAGCAGCTTAGGGGCTAGCGGGATCACCGGGGAGCTGTTTTTT
CDR3: CASSLGASGITGELFF
D: TRBD2
V: TRBV11-2
J: TRBJ2-2
size: few

DNA: TGTGCCAGCAGTGGATATCGCGGAGAATATGGCTACACCTTC
CDR3: CASSGYRGEYGYTF
D: NA
V: TRBV2
J: TRBJ1-2
size: NA

DNA: TGTGCCAGCAGTCGGATGGGGGGGGTTGGCTACACCTTC
CDR3: CASSRMGGVGYTF
D: NA
V: TRBV6-5
J: TRBJ1-2
size: NA

DNA: TGCGCCAGCAGGGACTACGAGCAGTACTTC
CDR3: CASRDYEQYF
D: NA
V: TRBV10-1
J: TRBJ2-7
size: NA

DNA: TGTGCCAGCAGCTTAGTTGGGGGGCGCGGGGAGACCCAGTACTTC
CDR3: CASSLVGGRGETQYF
D: NA
V: TRBV7-9
J: TRBJ2-5
size: NA

DNA: TGTGCCAGCAGTTACGGACTAGCGGGAGGAGAGACCCAGTACTTC
CDR3: CASSYGLAGGETQYF
D: TRBD2
V: TRBV6-5
J: TRBJ2-5
size: NA

DNA: TGTGCCTGGAGTGACGGGAGACTAGCGGGAGAAGGAGAGCAGTACTTC
CDR3: CAWSDGRLAGEGEQYF
D: TRBD2
V: TRBV30
J: TRBJ2-7
size: NA

DNA: TGCGCCAGCAGCCGCCCGGGACAGGTAAACGAGCAGTACTTC
CDR3: CASSRPGQVNEQYF
D: TRBD1
V: TRBV4-1
J: TRBJ2-7
size: NA

DNA: TGTGCCAGCAGCCTCACCGGGACGGGGAACTACGAGCAGTACTTC
CDR3: CASSLTGTGNYEQYF
D: NA
V: TRBV7-3
J: TRBJ2-7
size: NA

DNA: TGTGCCAGCAGCCAGATCCTGAACACTGAAGCTTTCTTT
CDR3: CASSQILNTEAFF
D: NA
V: TRBV6-6
J: TRBJ1-1
size: NA

DNA: TGTGCCAGCTCACTTAGATCGGGACAAGAGACCCAGTACTTC
CDR3: CASSLRSGQETQYF
D: NA
V: TRBV18
J: TRBJ2-5
size: NA

DNA: TGTGCCAGCAGCTTAGTGGGCGGGAGGGTTTCCTACGAGCAGTACTTC
CDR3: CASSLVGGRVSYEQYF
D: TRBD2
V: TRBV7-2
J: TRBJ2-7
size: NA

DNA: TGCGCCAGCAGCTTGGGAGGGTCAGACAATCAGCCCCAGCATTTT
CDR3: CASSLGGSDNQPQHF
D: NA
V: TRBV5-1
J: TRBJ1-5
size: NA

DNA: TGTGCCAGTAGTATACGGGGTAGCGGGGCGTCCAATGAGCAGTTCTTC
CDR3: CASSIRGSGASNEQFF
D: TRBD2
V: TRBV19
J: TRBJ2-1
size: once

DNA: TGTGCCAGCAGCCGGGAATTCGAGACAGGGAGTGGCTACACCTTC
CDR3: CASSREFETGSGYTF
D: TRBD1
V: TRBV5-4
J: TRBJ1-2
size: NA

DNA: TGTGCCAGCAGCTTAGGAGGACAGGTCAGTGGCAATGAGCAGTTCTTC
CDR3: CASSLGGQVSGNEQFF
D: TRBD1
V: TRBV13
J: TRBJ2-1
size: NA

DNA: TGTGCCAGCAGCCGAGGTCGGGGCAGCTATGGCTACACCTTC
CDR3: CASSRGRGSYGYTF
D: NA
V: TRBV5-8
J: TRBJ1-2
size: NA

DNA: TGTGCCAGCAGTATCCGGGACAGATCGTACTTC
CDR3: CASSIRDRSYF
D: TRBD1
V: TRBV28
J: TRBJ2-7
size: once

DNA: TGTGCCAGTAGTCTGCTGGGACAGGGGATCACCGGGGAGCTGTTTTTT
CDR3: CASSLLGQGITGELFF
D: TRBD1
V: TRBV19
J: TRBJ2-2
size: NA

DNA: TGTGCCAGCATGTCTAGTTCCAGGGGCACTGAAGCTTTCTTT
CDR3: CASMSSSRGTEAFF
D: NA
V: TRBV7-8
J: TRBJ1-1
size: NA

DNA: TGTGCCAGCAGCTCTACCGGGGTACAAGAGACCCAGTACTTC
CDR3: CASSSTGVQETQYF
D: NA
V: TRBV9
J: TRBJ2-5
size: NA

DNA: TGCGCCAGCAGCCCACAAGGAGGAGGGGAGACCCAGTACTTC
CDR3: CASSPQGGGETQYF
D: NA
V: TRBV5-1
J: TRBJ2-5
size: NA

DNA: TGCGCCAGCAGTCAAAGGTCACCTCAAAAAGAAGAGCCCCAGCATTTT
CDR3: CASSQRSPQKEEPQHF
D: NA
V: TRBV23-1
J: TRBJ1-5
size: NA

DNA: TGTGCCAGCAGATTCCAAGTCTCTGGGGCCAACGTCCTGACTTTC
CDR3: CASRFQVSGANVLTF
D: NA
V: TRBV7-3
J: TRBJ2-6
size: NA

DNA: TGTGCTAGTGGTTTGGTAGCGAGTGTAAGCTGTCGAGAGCAGTACTTC
CDR3: CASGLVASVSCREQYF
D: NA
V: TRBV12-5
J: TRBJ2-7
size: NA

DNA: TGTGCCAGCAGCTTAGGGACTAGCGGGAGCGCCCAGTACTTC
CDR3: CASSLGTSGSAQYF
D: TRBD2
V: TRBV7-2
J: TRBJ2-5
size: once

DNA: TGTGCCAGCAGCTTAGGGACTAGCGGCTCCTACGAGCAGTACTTC
CDR3: CASSLGTSGSYEQYF
D: TRBD2
V: TRBV7-2
J: TRBJ2-7
size: few

DNA: TGTGCCAGCAGCCCCGGAGGCACAGATACGCAGTATTTT
CDR3: CASSPGGTDTQYF
D: NA
V: TRBV5-4
J: TRBJ2-3
size: NA

DNA: TGTGCCAGCAGCACAGACAGTCGTGGCACTGAAGCTTTCTTT
CDR3: CASSTDSRGTEAFF
D: NA
V: TRBV28
J: TRBJ1-1
size: NA

DNA: TGTGCTAGTGGTTTGGGGGATTTTGGCGGGGAGCTGTTTTTT
CDR3: CASGLGDFGGELFF
D: NA
V: TRBV12-5
J: TRBJ2-2
size: NA

DNA: TGCAGCGTTGGCCTGCGGCTAGCGGGAGTTGACGAGCAGTACTTC
CDR3: CSVGLRLAGVDEQYF
D: TRBD2
V: TRBV29-1
J: TRBJ2-7
size: NA